What follows are 24 T cell receptor beta chains derived from one specimen sequenced in a study of blood T cell dynamics during melanoma immunotherapy. The time point here: week 3, after first cycle of checkpoint inhibitor. Generated by immunoSEQ multiplex PCR, the TCRdb table keeps only in-frame clones and is missing some. Altogether fewer than 15,000 clones are present, 70% to 90% being singletons, with the ten largest covering 7.8%. Sample: blood, taken from a patient treated with checkpoint blockade. The receptors were gathered from a human donor with melanoma.

The chain couples TRBV27 to TRBJ2-7; no definite D call. Trimming removed 5 bases from V and 2 bases from J, with 10 bases in between. CDR1 and CDR2 (germline): MNHEY, SMNVEV (reference sequence). The CDR3 loop spans 13 amino acids. The CDR3 sequence is CASSRQGTYEQYF. In DNA form, the CDR3 reads TGTGCCAGCAGTCGGCAAGGGACCTACGAGCAGTACTTC.

In its sample, this clone was seen once. This rearrangement joins TRBV30 to TRBJ2-3; D uncertain. V was shortened by 2 bases and J by 6 bases, with 21 bases between the two germline ends. The germline gives CDR1 GTSNPN, CDR2 SVGIG (reference sequence). This CDR3 is 16 amino acids long. Here the CDR3 DNA reads TGTGCCTGGAGTCTATACCCCCCCTATGTCAGGGATACGCAGTATTTT. As protein: CAWSLYPPYVRDTQYF.

The rearrangement links TRBV7-2 to TRBJ2-7; D may be TRBD1 or TRBD2 (5 bases each). The CDR3 runs to 15 residues. The germline V gene encodes CDR1 SGHTA and CDR2 FQGNSA. V shed 2 bases and J shed 2 bases, with 13 bases lying between them. CDR3 region: CASSLRTPGAYEQYF. The CDR3 DNA reads as TGTGCCAGCAGCTTAAGGACACCCGGGGCCTACGAGCAGTACTTC.

The chain joins TRBV7-6 to TRBJ2-7; 8 nucleotides align to TRBD1. Germline CDR1 SGHVS, CDR2 FNYEAQ. The V segment lost 1 base and the J segment 2 bases; nucleotides outside the gene matches: 1. The CDR3 runs to 14 residues. The CDR3 loop is CASSLETGAYEQYF. CDR3 coding DNA: TGTGCCAGCAGCTTAGAGACAGGGGCCTACGAGCAGTACTTC.

This chain uses TRBV7-3 with TRBJ2-1, with 13 bases lining up with TRBD2. The CDR3 spans 16 residues. Trimming took 5 bases from V and 0 from J; bases not matched to a gene: 1. The V gene's germline CDR1 is SGHTA and CDR2 FQGTGA. The CDR3 spells CASSRTSGSSYNEQFF. CDR3 DNA: TGTGCCAGCAGCCGGACTAGCGGGAGCTCCTACAATGAGCAGTTCTTC. The full variable domain, its missing parts supplied by reference TRBV7-3 and TRBJ2-1, is GAGVSQTPSNKVTEKGKYVELRCDPISGHTALYWYRQSLGQGPEFLIYFQGTGAADDSGLPNDRFFAVRPEGSVSTLKIQRTERGDSAVYLCASSRTSGSSYNEQFFGPGTRLTVL.

The chain couples TRBV10-2 to TRBJ2-7; 7 nucleotides match TRBD2. The CDR3 is made up of 13 amino acids. V shed 4 bases, J shed 2 bases, and the junction held 2 bases outside the gene matches. Germline-derived CDR1 and CDR2 are WSHSY and SAAADI. CDR3 residues: CASSVAGAYEQYF. CDR3 DNA: TGCGCCAGCAGTGTCGCGGGAGCCTACGAGCAGTACTTC.

This clone was found once. This chain links TRBV21-1 with TRBJ2-4; the table assigns TRBD1, which was not confirmed against the DNA. TRBV21-1 is marked as a pseudogene. The length of the CDR3 is 18 residues. This CDR3 is CASSRGQGLRKAKNIQYF. The CDR3 nucleotides are TGTGCCAGCAGCAGGGGACAGGGACTCCGAAAAGCCAAAAACATTCAGTACTTC.

The CDR3 here is CASSPLKTGYSPLHF. The CDR3 nucleotides read TGTGCCAGCAGTCCCTTGAAGACAGGGTATTCACCCCTCCACTTT. This chain uses TRBV28 with TRBJ1-6, with 7 nucleotides matching TRBD1. Germline-derived CDR1 and CDR2 are MDHEN and SYDVKM. The CDR3 totals 15 residues. V was clipped by 5 bases and J by 8 bases; unmatched bases: 9.

The chain is built from TRBV11-2 and TRBJ2-1; 12 bases match TRBD2. The CDR3 has 16 residues. Trimming removed 3 bases from V and 4 bases from J; junction bases left unmatched: 4. Germline CDR1 is SGHAT and CDR2 is FQNNGV. CDR3 protein: CASSLDGLAGYNEQFF. The CDR3 DNA follows: TGTGCCAGCAGCTTGGACGGACTAGCGGGATACAATGAGCAGTTCTTC.

V usage is TRBV7-2 and J usage is TRBJ2-3, with D hard to call. The CDR3 has 13 residues. CDR1 is SGHTA and CDR2 is FQGNSA in the germline V gene. Trimming cost V 6 bases and J 0 bases, with 7 bases left between them. The CDR3 DNA is TGTGCCAGCAGACCCCCTAGCACAGATACGCAGTATTTT. Protein sequence: CASRPPSTDTQYF.

The rearrangement uses TRBV15 and TRBJ2-3; 9 bases line up with TRBD2. Germline-derived CDR1 and CDR2 are LNHNV and YYDKDF (reference sequence). This CDR3 has 17 residues. V was pared by 3 bases and J by 5 bases, with 12 bases of the junction left unmatched. CDR3 DNA: TGTGCCACCAGCAGTAGGGGGGCGGGAGGGCCAATAGATACGCAGTATTTT. It specifies CATSSRGAGGPIDTQYF.

The table lists this clone with a count of one. The V call is TRBV18, the J call TRBJ2-7; weak D call: TRBD1 (5 bases). The CDR3 has 15 residues. Between the trimmed V and J ends, which lost 0 bases and 1 base, there was a span of 10 bases. Germline V gives CDR1 KGHSH, CDR2 LQKENI. The CDR3 coding sequence is TGTGCCAGCTCACCACCGGGGCACTATTCCTACGAGCAGTACTTC. Translated: CASSPPGHYSYEQYF.

The V call is TRBV7-2, the J call TRBJ2-1, with D unresolved. The V end was cut by 3 bases, the J end by 4 bases, with 7 bases between. Germline V gives CDR1 SGHTA, CDR2 FQGNSA. This CDR3 spans 13 amino acids. Here the CDR3 DNA reads TGTGCCAGCAGCTTTGCAAATTACAATGAGCAGTTCTTC. Amino acids: CASSFANYNEQFF.

The chain employs TRBV7-2 and TRBJ1-2; D might be TRBD1 (5 bases). Germline V gene sequence: CDR1 SGHTA, CDR2 FQGNSA. The CDR3 has 14 residues. The ends were cut back, 4 bases at V and 4 bases at J, with 13 bases in the middle. CDR3: CASSSARGGYGYTF. The CDR3 nucleotides are TGTGCCAGCAGCTCAGCCCGGGGCGGCTATGGCTACACCTTC.

J is TRBJ1-1 and V is TRBV27; D call uncertain. Per germline, CDR1 MNHEY and CDR2 SMNVEV (reference sequence). The ends were cut back, 5 bases at V and 1 base at J, with 5 bases in the middle. The CDR3 runs 12 residues. For the CDR3, the DNA is TGTGCCAGCAGTCACAGGAACACTGAAGCTTTCTTT. This encodes CASSHRNTEAFF.

The chain is built from TRBV28 and TRBJ2-7; D uncertain. The CDR3 extends over 12 amino acids. Trimming removed 2 bases from V and 6 bases from J, with 8 bases in between. Germline V lookup: CDR1 MDHEN, CDR2 SYDVKM. This chain's CDR3 is CASSLGVAEQYF. CDR3 DNA: TGTGCCAGCAGTTTAGGGGTGGCCGAGCAGTACTTC.

The V gene is TRBV5-1, the J gene TRBJ1-5, with TRBD1 matching over 7 bases. CDR1 and CDR2 from the germline V gene are SGHRS and YFSETQ. The CDR3 sequence is 16 residues long. V was pared by 4 bases and J by 9 bases, with 16 bases of the junction left unmatched. The CDR3 sequence is CASSGGTVRGRSPQHF. The CDR3 DNA reads as TGCGCCAGCAGCGGAGGGACAGTCAGGGGACGTTCGCCCCAGCATTTT.

The V gene is TRBV5-6, the J gene TRBJ1-1, with D unresolved. Deletions cut 4 bases from V and 3 bases from J, with 16 bases between. This CDR3 contains 15 residues. CDR1 SGHDT and CDR2 YYEEEE come from the germline V gene. CDR3 in amino acids: CASSQIRMGYTEAFF. For the CDR3, the DNA is TGTGCCAGCAGCCAAATTCGGATGGGATACACTGAAGCTTTCTTT.

This clone was found once. J is TRBJ2-3 and V is TRBV18; no clear D. The CDR3 has 12 amino acids. The V gene's germline CDR1 is KGHSH and CDR2 LQKENI. V lost 2 bases and J lost 2, with 2 bases in between. The CDR3 nucleotides read TGTGCCAGCTCACCAGTCACAGATACGCAGTATTTT. Protein: CASSPVTDTQYF.

The chain has TRBV28 and TRBJ1-5; 7 bases are shared with TRBD1. Germline lookup yields CDR1 MDHEN and CDR2 SYDVKM. V was pared by 3 bases and J by 1 base, with 3 bases of the junction left unmatched. The CDR3 totals 15 residues. CDR3 bases: TGTGCCAGCAGTTTGAGACAGGGAAGCAATCAGCCCCAGCATTTT. Its translation is CASSLRQGSNQPQHF.

The rearrangement links TRBV7-2 to TRBJ1-6; tentative D call: TRBD1 (6 bases). Germline lookup yields CDR1 SGHTA and CDR2 FQGNSA. The V end was cut by 5 bases, the J end by 6 bases, with 11 bases between. The CDR3 runs to 14 residues. The DNA for the CDR3 is TGTGCCAGCAGCCAACAGGGAGGTAATTCACCCCTCCACTTT. Amino acids: CASSQQGGNSPLHF.

CDR3 amino acids: CASSYGTGSGEQFF. CDR3 coding DNA: TGCGCCAGCAGCTACGGGACTGGCTCGGGGGAGCAGTTCTTC. J is TRBJ2-1 and V is TRBV5-1, with D possibly TRBD2 on 6 matching bases. Germline assignment: CDR1 SGHRS and CDR2 YFSETQ. The CDR3 contains 14 residues. Deletions cut 3 bases from V and 10 bases from J, with 17 bases between.

The CDR3 nucleotides read TGTGCCAGCAGGACGCGGGGACAGGGATCCTACGAGCAGTACTTC. Encoded protein: CASRTRGQGSYEQYF. This sequence joins TRBV27 and TRBJ2-7; the match to TRBD1 covers 9 bases. The CDR3 runs 15 residues. The V gene's germline CDR1 is MNHEY and CDR2 SMNVEV (reference sequence). The V segment lost 6 bases and the J segment 1 base; nucleotides outside the gene matches: 7.

V and J are TRBV28 and TRBJ1-5; possible D gene TRBD1, 5 bases. The CDR3 spans 16 residues. V lost 6 bases, J lost 7 bases, and 22 bases lay in between. Germline V lookup: CDR1 MDHEN, CDR2 SYDVKM. The CDR3 DNA follows: TGTGCCAGCAGGGAACGGGTGGGGAGAGGGGACCAGCCCCAGCATTTT. Amino acid sequence: CASRERVGRGDQPQHF.